This TCR beta chain was documented in a study of blood T cell repertoires in COVID-19. Study summary: The United States, Italy and Spain provided the acute and convalescent COVID-19 samples. In each case, the material was cDNA or gDNA derived from T cells, B-cell-depleted T cells, or PBMCs.

Germline assignment: CDR1 SGHRS and CDR2 YFSETQ. The CDR3 extends over 16 amino acids. V shed 0 bases and J 4 bases; nucleotides not matched to a gene: 6. Original handling: Quantification of nucleated cells was approximated via reference gene primer amplification. Sequenced by immunoSEQ multiplex PCR; TCRdb stores in-frame clones only, minus some. V and J calls and clone size are those listed in that table; D and trimming were worked out from the DNA. This table has over 85,000 clones, about 86% appearing once. This TCR came from a woman between 65 and 79 years old with acute or convalescent COVID-19. The rearrangement links TRBV5-1 to TRBJ2-2; 7 bases are a match to TRBD2. Sequences were obtained from peripheral blood. The DNA of the CDR3 is TGCGCCAGCAGCTTGGTGGCGGGAGACCTCACCGGGGAGCTGTTTTTT. Translation: CASSLVAGDLTGELFF.